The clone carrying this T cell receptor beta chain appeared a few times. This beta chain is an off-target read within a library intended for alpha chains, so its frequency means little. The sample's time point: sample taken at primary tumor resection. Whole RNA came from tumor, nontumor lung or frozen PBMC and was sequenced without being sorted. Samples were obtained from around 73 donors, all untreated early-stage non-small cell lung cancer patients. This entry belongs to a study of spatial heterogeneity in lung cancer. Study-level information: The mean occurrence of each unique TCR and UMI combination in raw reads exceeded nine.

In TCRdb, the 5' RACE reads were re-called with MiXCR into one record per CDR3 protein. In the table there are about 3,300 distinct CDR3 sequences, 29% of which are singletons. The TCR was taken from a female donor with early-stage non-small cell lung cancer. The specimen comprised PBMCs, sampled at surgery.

CDR3 nucleotide sequence: TGCGCCAGCAGCCTCGGACTAGCGGGAGGGCCAGGGTACGAGCAGTACTTC. Protein: CASSLGLAGGPGYEQYF. V and J are TRBV10-1 and TRBJ2-7, with 15 bases aligning to TRBD2. V was pared by 6 bases and J by 4 bases, with 10 bases of the junction left unmatched. The CDR3 is 17 amino acids. Germline V gene lookup returns CDR1 WNHNN and CDR2 SYGVQD (reference sequence).